This T cell receptor (beta chain) was obtained from a study of blood T cell repertoires in COVID-19 (TCRdb year 2020). A note on the overall study: Collaborator samples came from the United States, Italy and Spain and covered acute and convalescent phases of COVID-19. A freely available public database, intended as a resource for researchers studying the immune response to SARS-CoV-2, is where the repertoires were released. A de-identified subject ID, COVID-19 status, age in years and sex were almost always included in the sample metadata. Samples were obtained from the ongoing ImmuneRACE study (first 160 participants) and from over a thousand subjects provided by 6 global collaborators. Where available, HLA class I and class II types were obtained from metadata supplied by the sample provider rather than from assay-based typing. Deeply sampled blood TCRbeta repertoires from subjects exposed to, actively infected with, or recovered from COVID-19 were included in the dataset. The prospective study material was composed of cDNA or gDNA derived from T cells, B-cell-depleted T cells, or PBMCs.

The full study reports these points: The quantity of clinical and demographic metadata differed by source and by participant and was supplied without curation.

Of note for this clone: No antigen is known for it. It has no much larger one-base neighbor in the sample; base qualities were not kept.

A second Seattle source provided samples from volunteer blood donors who had recovered from COVID-19. Each collaborating institution followed its own protocols to collect whole blood in K2EDTA tubes. For TCRbeta analysis, collaborators shipped samples in one of three forms: frozen whole blood, isolated PBMCs, or DNA extracted from either of those sample types. V has 4 bases trimmed and J has 7 bases trimmed; junction bases matching no gene number 4. The cysteine opens and the phenylalanine closes a CDR3 of 13 amino acids. CDR3 DNA is the only sequence kept; it has 39 bases, read in frame from the first base. From a lookup of the germline V gene, CDR1 and CDR2 are SGHDN and FVKESK. TCRbeta CDR3 regions were amplified from genomic DNA by means of the immunoSEQ Assay, a bias-controlled multiplex PCR. Turning to the authors' computational methods: The number of nucleated cells in each sample was estimated from the amplification of reference gene primers within the assay. To quantify the absolute abundance of each unique TCRbeta CDR3 rearrangement, sequence reads were collapsed and filtered. Productive Simpson clonality was computed per sample as the square root of Simpson's diversity index over productive rearrangements. TCRdb obtained this table from immuneACCESS and retained in-frame rearrangements with V and J assigned. These tables miss some clones; where compared with another copy, unresolved V genes account for less than half of the shortfall, and the remainder is unexplained. V, J and clone size reflect that table, while D and trimming were determined from the DNA. Here the sample has 200,000 to 250,000 clones; roughly 90% occur a single time. The ten largest clones take up around 6.5% of the sample.

The receptor was derived from a man aged 60 to 75 who had recovered from COVID-19. The source material was peripheral blood. Recombination joined TRBV14 with TRBJ1-2; 9 bases in between match TRBD1. The DNA is as follows: TGTGCCAGCAGCCCCTGGACAGGGGTTGGCTACACCTTC. It translates to CASSPWTGVGYTF.